This T cell receptor beta chain originates from a study of blood T cell repertoires in COVID-19. V lost 3 bases, J lost 12 bases, and 9 bases stayed unmatched. Germline loops: CDR1 SGDLS, CDR2 YYNGEE. The CDR3 sequence is 15 residues long. The method was immunoSEQ multiplex PCR; TCRdb's version includes in-frame clones alone and lacks a portion of them. This sample has fewer than 200,000 clones, with about 87% found just once. Sequenced input: peripheral blood. This TCR came from a man aged 55 to 69 with acute or convalescent COVID-19. The genes are TRBV9 and TRBJ1-6; TRBD1 agrees at 10 bases. For the CDR3, the DNA is TGTGCCAGCAGCGCCCAAGAGACAGGGGGCTTACCCCTCCACTTT. This encodes CASSAQETGGLPLHF.